The present T cell receptor (beta chain) was sequenced within a study of cytotoxic CD8 clonotypes in ibrutinib-treated CLL. General study results and limits: Clonotypes that were public were uncommon, and they contracted or stayed stable on treatment.

Notes on this clone: No antigen is known for it.

Generated by immunoSEQ multiplex PCR, the TCRdb table keeps only in-frame clones and is missing some. The repertoire consists of tens of thousands of clones, with approximately 62% occurring once and the leading ten covering roughly 15%. The V gene's germline CDR1 is MNHEY and CDR2 SVGAGI. Between the trimmed V and J ends, which lost 0 bases and 1 base, there was a span of 13 bases. CDR3 length equals 16 residues. Sequenced here: PBMCs, sampled after 12 months of ibrutinib treatment. This sequence was found in a human donor with chronic lymphocytic leukemia. The rearrangement uses TRBV6-5 and TRBJ2-7; possibly TRBD1 for D (6 bases). The CDR3 protein is CASSYSITDRSYEQYF. CDR3 coding DNA: TGTGCCAGCAGTTACTCGATCACCGACAGGTCCTACGAGCAGTACTTC.